This passage covers 22 T cell receptor beta chains from one sample sequenced in a study of blood T cell repertoires in COVID-19. Profiling relied on immunoSEQ multiplex PCR, and the TCRdb table lists in-frame clones only, not all of them. The table includes some 120,000 clones, less than 90% detected once. The sequenced material came from peripheral blood. The receptors stem from a man older than 75 with active or convalescent COVID-19.

This CDR3 reads CASSLLPGQAYSGNTIYF. CDR3 DNA: TGTGCCAGCAGCTTGTTGCCGGGACAGGCATACTCTGGAAACACCATATATTTT. The V call is TRBV5-6, the J call TRBJ1-3, with TRBD1 matching over 8 bases. The J segment lost 0 bases and the V segment lost 1 base, leaving 9 bases of the junction unmatched. Germline CDR1 reads SGHDT; CDR2 reads YYEEEE. CDR3 size: 18 residues.

The chain combines TRBV5-4 with TRBJ1-6; D is possibly TRBD1 (6 bases). The V and J ends lost 2 bases and 5 bases respectively, with 8 bases between them. This CDR3 region has 14 residues. Germline V gives CDR1 SGHNT, CDR2 YYREEE (reference sequence). The CDR3 DNA reads TGTGCCAGCAGCTTACAGGGAAATAATTCACCCCTCCACTTT. Translation: CASSLQGNNSPLHF.

This sequence joins TRBV7-9 and TRBJ2-5, with TRBD1 identical over 8 bases. Germline V gene sequence: CDR1 SEHNR, CDR2 FQNEAQ (reference sequence). The CDR3 has 14 amino acids. J gave up 5 bases and V 6 bases, and 8 bases lay outside the gene matches. The CDR3 DNA follows: TGTGCCAGCAGATACCAGGGGGCCGGGGAGACCCAGTACTTC. Translated: CASRYQGAGETQYF.

The chain employs TRBV3-1 (or the pseudogene TRBV3-2) and TRBJ1-1; tentative D call: TRBD1 (6 bases). The CDR3 runs to 16 residues. Trimming stripped 5 bases from V and 0 bases from J, with 16 bases between. Germline loops: CDR1 LGHDT, CDR2 YNNKEL (reference sequence). CDR3: CASSNYRAYMNTEAFF. The CDR3, as DNA: TGTGCCAGCAGCAATTACAGGGCCTACATGAACACTGAAGCTTTCTTT.

The rearrangement links TRBV10-2 to TRBJ2-1, with 11 bases identical to TRBD2. V was clipped by 8 bases and J by 0 bases; unmatched bases: 6. This CDR3 is 16 amino acids long. The germline V gene encodes CDR1 WSHSY and CDR2 SAAADI. The chain's CDR3 is CASGQGLAVSYNEQFF. The CDR3 DNA is TGCGCCAGCGGCCAGGGACTAGCGGTCTCCTACAATGAGCAGTTCTTC.

The chain employs TRBV2 and TRBJ1-3; 10 bases line up with TRBD1. CDR1 SNHLY and CDR2 FYNNEI come from the germline V gene. J lost 9 bases, V lost 6 bases, and 8 bases had no gene match. The CDR3 is 14 amino acids. The CDR3 reads CASRDGTGAGTIYF. DNA of the CDR3: TGTGCCAGCAGGGACGGGACAGGGGCAGGCACCATATATTTT. Based on the CDR3 plus reference TRBV2 and TRBJ1-3, the full variable domain is EPEVTQTPSHQVTQMGQEVILRCVPISNHLYFYWYRQILGQKVEFLVSFYNNEISEKSEIFDDQFSVERPDGSNFTLKIRSTKLEDSAMYFCASRDGTGAGTIYFGEGSWLTVV.

The rearrangement joins TRBV30 to TRBJ1-2; D not resolved. Trimming shortened V by 6 bases and J by 7 bases, and 12 bases separated the two germline ends. CDR1 is GTSNPN, CDR2 SVGIG, per germline (reference sequence). The CDR3 covers 11 residues. The CDR3 protein is CACTGGGGYTF. The DNA of the CDR3 is TGTGCCTGTACTGGAGGTGGTGGCTACACCTTC.

The V and J genes are TRBV7-9 and TRBJ1-1; a weak D match, TRBD1 (6 bases). V was cut by 2 bases and J by 5 bases, with 12 bases left in between. Per germline, CDR1 SEHNR and CDR2 FQNEAQ (reference sequence). CDR3 length: 14 amino acids. The CDR3 is CASSLSGGRTEAFF. For the CDR3, the DNA is TGTGCCAGCAGCTTATCGGGGGGCCGGACTGAAGCTTTCTTT.

The CDR3 DNA sequence: TGTGCCAGCAGCTTGGACACAGGGAGGGGGGTTCGCAATCAGCCCCAGCATTTT. It specifies CASSLDTGRGVRNQPQHF. J is TRBJ1-5 and V is TRBV5-8; a weak D match, TRBD1 (6 bases). The CDR3 loop spans 18 amino acids. The V gene's germline CDR1 is SGHTS and CDR2 YDEGEE. V dropped 0 bases and J dropped 2 bases, with 18 bases sitting between them.

Only one count was recorded for this clone. In DNA form, the CDR3 reads TGTGCCAGCAGCTCAGGGCTCATGGGTGAGCAGTTCTTC. Translation: CASSSGLMGEQFF. The chain has TRBV7-3 and TRBJ2-1, with a weak D call TRBD1 (5 bases). The V and J ends lost 4 bases and 9 bases respectively, with 13 bases between them. The V gene's germline CDR1 is SGHTA and CDR2 FQGTGA. The CDR3 spans 13 residues.

The chain uses TRBV7-2 and TRBJ2-2, with D uncertain. This CDR3 has 13 amino acids. Trimming removed 5 bases from V and 5 bases from J, with 9 bases in between. Germline CDR1 reads SGHTA; CDR2 reads FQGNSA. CDR3 DNA sequence: TGTGCCAGCAGCCTACCTGGTACCGGGGAGCTGTTTTTT. Amino acids: CASSLPGTGELFF.

V gene TRBV19 combines with J gene TRBJ2-3, with 7 positions matching TRBD2. The germline V gene encodes CDR1 LNHDA and CDR2 SQIVND (reference sequence). The trim removed 8 bases at V and 4 bases at J, leaving 3 bases unmatched. CDR3 size: 12 residues. The DNA for the CDR3 is TGTGCCAGTCGGGGGGTGGCAGATACGCAGTATTTT. Translating it yields CASRGVADTQYF.

V and J are TRBV29-1 and TRBJ2-4, with 14 positions matching TRBD2. V was clipped by 7 bases and J by 8 bases; unmatched bases: 4. Germline CDR1 is SQVTM and CDR2 is ANQGSEA. The CDR3 extends over 13 amino acids. This CDR3 is CSGGTSGRDIQYF. Here the CDR3 DNA reads TGCAGCGGCGGGACTAGCGGGAGAGACATTCAGTACTTC.

This clone occurred once. V and J are TRBV7-2 and TRBJ1-2; D is possibly TRBD1 (5 bases). V was shortened by 3 bases and J by 5 bases, with 19 bases between the two germline ends. The CDR3 runs to 16 residues. The germline V gene has CDR1 SGHTA and CDR2 FQGNSA. The CDR3, as DNA: TGTGCCAGCAGCTTCGCGCAGGGTAGCCTGGGGTATGGCTACACCTTC. This encodes CASSFAQGSLGYGYTF. Full variable domain (remainder filled in from reference TRBV7-2 and TRBJ1-2): GAGVSQSPSNKVTEKGKDVELRCDPISGHTALYWYRQSLGQGLEFLIYFQGNSAPDKSGLPSDRFSAERTGGSVSTLTIQRTQQEDSAVYLCASSFAQGSLGYGYTFGSGTRLTVV.

The V gene is TRBV6-5, the J gene TRBJ1-1; 7 nucleotides line up with TRBD1. Looked up from germline, CDR1 is MNHEY and CDR2 is SVGAGI. Unmatched junction bases numbered 4, after V lost 4 bases and J lost 2 bases. This CDR3 contains 14 residues. The CDR3 sequence: CASSLTGSNTEAFF. CDR3 coding DNA: TGTGCCAGCAGTTTGACAGGGTCTAACACTGAAGCTTTCTTT.

The chain combines TRBV6-5 with TRBJ2-1; possibly TRBD2 for D (5 bases). Per germline, CDR1 MNHEY and CDR2 SVGAGI. The CDR3 is made up of 15 amino acids. V was trimmed by 8 bases and J by 1 base, leaving 15 bases between them. CDR3 residues: CASPGGSTSYNEQFF. The CDR3 nucleotides read TGTGCCAGCCCAGGAGGCTCAACGTCCTACAATGAGCAGTTCTTC.

This clone was observed once. V gene TRBV30 combines with J gene TRBJ2-4; D perhaps matches TRBD2 (7 bases). CDR3 length: 14 residues. The germline V gene encodes CDR1 GTSNPN and CDR2 SVGIG (reference sequence). V lost 0 bases and J 6 bases, leaving 12 bases between the germline ends. This CDR3 is CAWSVRGAPNIQYF. In DNA, the CDR3 is TGTGCCTGGAGTGTTCGGGGGGCCCCAAACATTCAGTACTTC.

V and J are TRBV7-9 and TRBJ2-7; TRBD1 might be the D (6 bases). V was shortened by 5 bases and J by 5 bases, with 16 bases between the two germline ends. The germline CDR1 and CDR2 sequences are SEHNR and FQNEAQ (reference sequence). The CDR3 covers 14 residues. CDR3 in amino acids: CASSRLGARNEQYF. CDR3 coding DNA: TGTGCCAGCAGCCGGCTGGGGGCACGTAACGAGCAGTACTTC.

J is TRBJ2-7 and V is TRBV19, with TRBD2 identical over 7 bases. Trimming removed 6 bases from V and 3 bases from J; junction bases left unmatched: 20. The CDR3 has 18 amino acids. Germline assignment: CDR1 LNHDA and CDR2 SQIVND (reference sequence). DNA for the CDR3: TGTGCCAGTAGCCGGTTTAGCGGGCGTCGGATCTCGGGCTACGAGCAGTACTTC. Amino acids: CASSRFSGRRISGYEQYF.

The chain is built from TRBV7-2 and TRBJ2-7, with D maybe TRBD2 (5 bases). This CDR3 has 15 residues. Trimming took off 1 base at V and 6 bases at J, with 16 bases between the two ends. In germline, CDR1 is SGHTA, CDR2 FQGNSA. CDR3 nucleotides: TGTGCCAGCAGCTTAGGGTACCTAGGCGGGCGCGAGCAGTACTTC. It yields the protein CASSLGYLGGREQYF.

V and J are TRBV6-2 or TRBV6-3 and TRBJ2-7, with a weak D call TRBD2 (6 bases). Trimming left V 1 base short and J 2 bases short, with 12 bases between. CDR3 length: 15 amino acids. Germline V gene sequence: CDR1 MNHEY, CDR2 SVGEGT. The CDR3: CASSYLRGFAYEQYF. The DNA of the CDR3 is TGTGCCAGCAGTTACTTACGGGGGTTCGCCTACGAGCAGTACTTC.

This clone was counted once. The chain is built from TRBV5-1 and TRBJ2-3; 13 bases agree with TRBD2. The CDR3 is made up of 17 amino acids. V lost 2 bases and J lost 6; bases outside the gene matches: 9. Germline V gene data show CDR1 as SGHRS and CDR2 as YFSETQ. The CDR3 here is CASSFRLAGGRSDTQYF. The CDR3, as DNA: TGCGCCAGCAGCTTTCGACTAGCGGGAGGTAGAAGCGATACGCAGTATTTT.